The 7 T cell receptor beta chains below come from one sample, sequenced in a study of shared clonotypes between healthy human individuals. CD8 cells regarded as naive lacked CD45RO, were positively chosen for CCR7, and omitted terminally differentiated effector memory CD45RA+ cells. The method was immunoSEQ multiplex PCR; TCRdb's version includes in-frame clones alone and lacks a portion of them. The sample has approximately 2,000,000 clones; approximately 92% are singletons. Sequencing input: naive CD8+ T cells from PBMCs. Source of these receptors: a young man in good health. Some clones in this sample may be carry-over from other donors' samples.

This sequence joins TRBV5-1 and TRBJ2-1, with 9 bases matching TRBD2. In germline, CDR1 is SGHRS, CDR2 YFSETQ. V trimming: 3 bases; J trimming: 8 bases; junction bases outside the gene matches: 12. The CDR3 is made up of 16 amino acids. The CDR3 DNA reads as TGCGCCAGCAGCTCGATGTCTAGCGGGATTAAGGATGAGCAGTTCTTC. Translation gives CASSSMSSGIKDEQFF.

As regards this clone: Other DNA sequences in this sample translate to the same CDR3. This chain joins TRBV5-6 and TRBJ2-7; D is uncertain. V shed 0 bases and J shed 0 bases, with 7 bases lying between them. This CDR3 comprises 14 residues. CDR1 SGHDT and CDR2 YYEEEE come from the germline V gene. The CDR3 spells CASSLGAGSYEQYF. CDR3 coding DNA: TGTGCCAGCAGCTTGGGGGCAGGCTCCTACGAGCAGTACTTC.

This clone turned up a few times. The chain couples TRBV4-1 to TRBJ1-1; tentative D call: TRBD1 (5 bases). V shed 0 bases and J shed 5 bases, with 16 bases lying between them. Germline V gene data show CDR1 as MGHRA and CDR2 as YSYEKL. The CDR3 length is 16 residues. In nucleotides, the CDR3 is TGCGCCAGCAGCCAAGATTTCCGGGCCTGGGGGACTGAAGCTTTCTTT. Translation gives CASSQDFRAWGTEAFF.

As to this clone: The same CDR3 can be traced to other DNA sequences in this sample. The CDR3 loop is CASSLGGSNNEQFF. CDR3 DNA sequence: TGTGCCAGCAGCTTAGGCGGGAGTAACAATGAGCAGTTCTTC. The rearrangement joins TRBV7-9 to TRBJ2-1; 7 positions agree with TRBD2. The CDR3 spans 14 residues. The V and J ends lost 1 base and 5 bases, in that order; junction bases with no gene match: 2. The V gene's germline CDR1 is SEHNR and CDR2 FQNEAQ (reference sequence).

The table lists this clone with a count of one. V usage is TRBV10-2 and J usage is TRBJ2-6; D might be TRBD1 (6 bases). Trimming removed 7 bases from V and 2 bases from J, with 12 bases in between. Per germline, CDR1 WSHSY and CDR2 SAAADI. The CDR3 sequence is 15 residues long. The CDR3 DNA reads TGCGCCAGCAATAACAGGGCTGCTGGGGCCAACGTCCTGACTTTC. It codes for CASNNRAAGANVLTF.

Only one count was recorded for this clone. This sequence joins TRBV10-2 and TRBJ2-2; 8 bases agree with TRBD2. The CDR3 covers 14 residues. Germline V CDR1 and CDR2: WSHSY, SAAADI. The J segment lost 3 bases and the V segment lost 7 bases, leaving 4 bases of the junction unmatched. The CDR3 reads CASKEREYTGELFF. The CDR3 nucleotides read TGCGCCAGCAAGGAGCGGGAGTACACCGGGGAGCTGTTTTTT.

The rearrangement links TRBV4-1 to TRBJ2-3, with 15 nucleotides matching TRBD2. After removal of 3 bases from V and 2 bases from J, the junction contained 9 bases not matched to a gene. Per germline, CDR1 MGHRA and CDR2 YSYEKL. This CDR3 spans 19 amino acids. The CDR3 sequence: CASSHLGLAGGPPTDTQYF. The CDR3 DNA reads as TGCGCCAGCAGCCACCTTGGACTAGCGGGAGGGCCTCCCACAGATACGCAGTATTTT.